These 8 T cell receptor beta chains came from one sample sequenced in a study of human T cells and chemical hapten exposure. Time point of the sample: pre-sensitization, week 0. Documented treatment: therapeutic diphenylcyclopropenone sensitization with weekly scalp DPC. TCRdb reanalysed the RACE reads using MiXCR and keeps one entry per CDR3 protein. The sample has more than 75,000 distinct CDR3 sequences; around 9.6% are singletons. The sample was whole blood, taken in connection with sensitization to the hapten diphenylcyclopropenone (DPC). Receptors were obtained from a woman in her thirties or forties with alopecia areata. Some clones in this sample may be carry-over from other donors' samples.

In its sample, this clonotype was seen many times. The CDR3 loop reads CASTLGSTEAFF. Written as DNA, the CDR3 is TGTGCCAGCACCCTGGGGAGCACTGAAGCTTTCTTT. The chain employs TRBV28 and TRBJ1-1, with D hard to call. The length of the CDR3 is 12 residues. In germline, CDR1 is MDHEN, CDR2 SYDVKM. Between the trimmed V and J ends, which lost 7 bases and 4 bases, there was a span of 10 bases.

This clonotype was observed many times. V is TRBV7-9 and J is TRBJ1-6, with D perhaps TRBD1 (5 bases). Germline CDR1 SEHNR, CDR2 FQNEAQ (reference sequence). Between the trimmed V and J ends, which lost 2 bases and 9 bases, there was a span of 11 bases. This CDR3 has 14 amino acids. CDR3: CASSLRSGASPLHF. In DNA form, the CDR3 reads TGTGCCAGCAGCTTAAGGTCCGGGGCTTCACCCCTCCACTTT.

The table lists this clonotype with a few counts. The gene calls are TRBV9 and TRBJ2-1, with D perhaps TRBD1 or TRBD2 (5 bases each). Deletions cut 3 bases from V and 1 base from J, with 8 bases between. The CDR3 extends over 14 amino acids. The V gene's germline CDR1 is SGDLS and CDR2 YYNGEE. CDR3 protein: CASSAGSSYNEQFF. CDR3 nucleotide sequence: TGTGCCAGCAGCGCAGGGAGTTCCTACAATGAGCAGTTCTTC.

The table lists this clonotype with many counts. This chain links TRBV28 with TRBJ2-1; D is possibly TRBD2 (5 bases). The germline gives CDR1 MDHEN, CDR2 SYDVKM. The CDR3 has 13 residues. DNA for the CDR3: TGTGCATCAAAAGGAGGCCAGTCGTTTGGGCAGTTCTTC. It specifies CASKGGQSFGQFF.

In this sample, this clonotype turned up a few times. The chain links TRBV10-3 to TRBJ2-3, with TRBD1 as a possible D gene (5 bases). This CDR3 region has 15 residues. The germline V gene has CDR1 ENHRY and CDR2 SYGVKD. The germline V and J ends were trimmed by 5 bases and 1 base, with 13 bases remaining between them. The CDR3 nucleotides are TGTGCCATCAGTTTAGACAGAGGACGCACAGATACGCAGTATTTT. Residues: CAISLDRGRTDTQYF.

V usage is TRBV20-1 and J usage is TRBJ1-2; possibly TRBD1 for D (5 bases). V lost 0 bases, J lost 0 bases, and 11 bases lay in between. CDR3 length equals 15 residues. Germline lookup yields CDR1 DFQATT and CDR2 SNEGSKA (reference sequence). CDR3 sequence (DNA): TGCAGTGCTAGAGATGGTTTGGGGGCTAACTATGGCTACACCTTC. It codes for CSARDGLGANYGYTF.

This clonotype occurred many times. The V gene is TRBV19, the J gene TRBJ1-5, with 7 bases that match TRBD1. The V gene's germline CDR1 is LNHDA and CDR2 SQIVND (reference sequence). Trimming removed 4 bases from V and 3 bases from J; junction bases left unmatched: 9. The CDR3 totals 16 residues. The CDR3 DNA sequence: TGTGCCAGTAGTAGCCCCAGGGGGACAGACAATCAGCCCCAGCATTTT. Amino acid sequence: CASSSPRGTDNQPQHF.

This clonotype was detected ten times or more. The rearrangement links TRBV14 to TRBJ2-2, with 12 bases identical to TRBD2. The J segment lost 6 bases and the V segment lost 2 bases, leaving 4 bases of the junction unmatched. The germline gives CDR1 SGHDN, CDR2 FVKESK. The CDR3 contains 16 residues. CDR3 region: CASSQLAGGPAGELFF. DNA of the CDR3: TGTGCCAGCAGCCAACTAGCGGGGGGGCCCGCCGGGGAGCTGTTTTTT.